These 2 T cell receptor beta chains were all obtained from the same sample, sequenced in a study of cytomegalovirus exposure and HLA in healthy donors. Vbeta (60) and Jbeta (13) primers were used in the PCR. Here immunoSEQ multiplex PCR was the method, and the copy in TCRdb shows in-frame clones only, minus some. The repertoire holds about 130,000 clones, around 81% seen once, with approximately 1.3% in the top ten. Sample: PBMCs. The receptors come from a female donor in good health and CMV-seronegative.

The V gene is TRBV30, the J gene TRBJ1-2; TRBD1 is a possible D gene (5 bases). CDR1 GTSNPN and CDR2 SVGIG come from the germline V gene (reference sequence). The CDR3 length is 14 residues. V lost 5 bases to trimming and J lost 6 bases, with 19 bases between them. The CDR3: CAWAREFGRNGYTF. The CDR3 DNA reads as TGTGCCTGGGCCAGGGAGTTTGGGAGGAATGGCTACACCTTC.

The chain employs TRBV7-3 and TRBJ2-3; 12 nucleotides agree with TRBD2. V was pared by 5 bases and J by 8 bases, with 14 bases of the junction left unmatched. This CDR3 has 17 amino acids. Germline V gene data show CDR1 as SGHTA and CDR2 as FQGTGA. DNA of the CDR3: TGTGCCAGCAGCCCGACTGGACTAGCGGGAATTCAGGGTACGCAGTATTTT. This codes for CASSPTGLAGIQGTQYF.